These 27 T cell receptor beta chains share one sample of origin, sequenced in a study of shared clonotypes between healthy human individuals. Measured with immunoSEQ multiplex PCR; TCRdb has only the in-frame clones, and not every one. The table records 2 million to 2.5 million clones, almost 96% of them present only once. Sequences were obtained from naive CD4+ T cells sorted from blood. Stated subset: CD45RA+ positively selected. These receptors came from a man younger than 35 in good health.

This sequence joins TRBV19 and TRBJ2-7; 9 bases line up with TRBD1. Germline V gives CDR1 LNHDA, CDR2 SQIVND (reference sequence). The CDR3 is made up of 15 amino acids. V was pared by 3 bases and J by 5 bases, with 8 bases of the junction left unmatched. The CDR3 sequence: CASSMSGQGPNEQYF. CDR3 coding DNA: TGTGCCAGTAGTATGTCGGGACAGGGTCCCAACGAGCAGTACTTC.

The chain links TRBV5-1 to TRBJ2-2; maybe TRBD1 (6 bases). V lost 2 bases and J 4 bases, leaving 12 bases between the germline ends. Germline V gives CDR1 SGHRS, CDR2 YFSETQ. The CDR3 is made up of 15 amino acids. The CDR3 DNA reads as TGCGCCAGCAGCTTTCGGCAAGGGGGCACCGGGGAGCTGTTTTTT. Translation gives CASSFRQGGTGELFF. The full variable domain, in which reference TRBV5-1 and TRBJ2-2 provide the parts outside the CDR3, is KAGVTQTPRYLIKTRGQQVTLSCSPISGHRSVSWYQQTPGQGLQFLFEYFSETQRNKGNFPGRFSGRQFSNSRSEMNVSTLELGDSALYLCASSFRQGGTGELFFGEGSRLTVL.

This clone has just one count. The chain links TRBV9 to TRBJ2-1; 8 positions match TRBD1. The CDR3 extends over 17 amino acids. Trimming removed 4 bases from V and 0 bases from J; junction bases left unmatched: 9. The germline CDR1 and CDR2 sequences are SGDLS and YYNGEE. In DNA form, the CDR3 reads TGTGCCAGCAGCCCCAGACAGGGGCCGAGCTCCTACAATGAGCAGTTCTTC. This translates into CASSPRQGPSSYNEQFF.

The chain combines TRBV5-1 with TRBJ2-5; 9 bases are a match to TRBD2. CDR3 length: 15 amino acids. The ends lost 0 bases at V and 5 bases at J; junction bases unmatched: 5. The germline CDR1 and CDR2 sequences are SGHRS and YFSETQ. The CDR3 protein is CASSLATSGWETQYF. CDR3 nucleotides: TGCGCCAGCAGCTTGGCGACTAGCGGATGGGAGACCCAGTACTTC.

This chain connects TRBV11-2 to TRBJ2-7, with 7 positions matching TRBD1. V lost 4 bases, J lost 1 base, and 10 bases stayed unmatched. Germline CDR1 is SGHAT and CDR2 is FQNNGV. The length of the CDR3 is 16 residues. This CDR3 is CASSSFRDSPSYEQYF. The CDR3 DNA sequence: TGTGCCAGCAGCTCCTTCCGGGACAGCCCATCCTACGAGCAGTACTTC. The whole variable domain, remainder taken from reference TRBV11-2 and TRBJ2-7, is EAGVAQSPRYKIIEKRQSVAFWCNPISGHATLYWYQQILGQGPKLLIQFQNNGVVDDSQLPKDRFSAERLKGVDSTLKIQPAKLEDSAVYLCASSSFRDSPSYEQYFGPGTRLTVT.

The V call is TRBV6-1, the J call TRBJ2-6; TRBD1 is a possible D gene (6 bases). The CDR3 sequence is 15 residues long. Trimming removed 6 bases from V and 1 base from J, with 10 bases in between. CDR1 MNHNS and CDR2 SASEGT come from the germline V gene. DNA for the CDR3: TGTGCCAGCAGCCCAGGGGAGTCTGGGGCCAACGTCCTGACTTTC. Translating gives CASSPGESGANVLTF.

This clone was recorded once. The J gene is TRBJ1-5, the V gene TRBV6-1; D uncertain. V lost 6 bases and J lost 3, with 15 bases in between. Germline lookup yields CDR1 MNHNS and CDR2 SASEGT. This CDR3 contains 15 residues. The CDR3: CASRVQDGYNQPQHF. The CDR3 DNA follows: TGTGCCAGCAGGGTCCAGGACGGTTACAATCAGCCCCAGCATTTT.

The rearrangement uses TRBV6-1 and TRBJ1-1; perhaps TRBD1 as D (5 bases). CDR3 length equals 14 residues. Per germline, CDR1 MNHNS and CDR2 SASEGT. Trimming stripped 6 bases from V and 2 bases from J, with 13 bases between. The CDR3 protein is CASRAGTQNTEAFF. The DNA for the CDR3 is TGTGCCAGCAGGGCCGGGACCCAAAACACTGAAGCTTTCTTT.

The chain uses TRBV5-1 and TRBJ2-1; D possibly corresponds to TRBD1 (6 bases). The CDR3 sequence is 13 residues long. CDR1 SGHRS and CDR2 YFSETQ come from the germline V gene. The V end lost 2 bases, the J end lost 9 bases, and 12 bases lay between the germline ends. CDR3 sequence reads: CASSLNRGGEQFF. CDR3 in DNA: TGCGCCAGCAGCTTAAACCGAGGGGGTGAGCAGTTCTTC.

The V call is TRBV11-2, the J call TRBJ2-6, with 9 bases matching TRBD1. Germline assignment: CDR1 SGHAT and CDR2 FQNNGV. This CDR3 comprises 16 residues. Trimming cost V 3 bases and J 1 base; bases outside gene matches: 1. DNA for the CDR3: TGTGCCAGCAGCTTTGGGACAGGGTCTGGGGCCAACGTCCTGACTTTC. Protein: CASSFGTGSGANVLTF.

V is TRBV5-5 and J is TRBJ1-6; D may be TRBD1 (6 bases). There are 15 residues in the CDR3. The germline V and J ends were trimmed by 1 base and 9 bases, with 14 bases remaining between them. The germline gives CDR1 SGHKS, CDR2 YYEKEE (reference sequence). The CDR3 sequence: CASSLQSGVGSPLHF. The CDR3 DNA sequence: TGTGCCAGCAGCTTGCAGTCAGGGGTTGGTTCACCCCTCCACTTT. The full variable domain, with the rest looked up from reference TRBV5-5 and TRBJ1-6, is DAGVTQSPTHLIKTRGQQVTLRCSPISGHKSVSWYQQVLGQGPQFIFQYYEKEERGRGNFPDRFSARQFPNYSSELNVNALLLGDSALYLCASSLQSGVGSPLHFGNGTRLTVT.

Remarks on this clone: Other DNA sequences from this sample encode an identical CDR3 as well. This CDR3 is CASRAGLAGGEQYF. The DNA for the CDR3 is TGTGCCAGCAGGGCCGGACTAGCGGGGGGTGAGCAGTACTTC. This chain links TRBV6-5 with TRBJ2-7, with TRBD2 matching 14 bases. CDR3 length: 14 amino acids. V dropped 6 bases and J dropped 7; count of bases not matched to a gene: 5. The germline CDR1 and CDR2 sequences are MNHEY and SVGAGI.

Turning to this clone: Different DNA sequences within this sample yield the same CDR3. V is TRBV4-1 and J is TRBJ1-6, with 7 bases identical to TRBD1. After removal of 2 bases from V and 7 bases from J, the junction contained 2 bases not matched to a gene. CDR1 and CDR2 from the germline V gene are MGHRA and YSYEKL. The CDR3 consists of 14 residues. CDR3 sequence: CASSQRQGNSPLHF. As DNA, the CDR3 is TGCGCCAGCAGCCAAAGACAGGGAAATTCACCCCTCCACTTT.

The gene calls are TRBV11-2 and TRBJ2-1; no clear D gene. Trimming shortened V by 6 bases and J by 9 bases, and 12 bases separated the two germline ends. Germline CDR1 SGHAT, CDR2 FQNNGV. There are 12 residues in the CDR3. The CDR3 DNA is TGTGCCAGCAGAATGGGGTATGCTGAGCAGTTCTTC. This gives the protein CASRMGYAEQFF. Complete variable domain (other parts from reference TRBV11-2 and TRBJ2-1): EAGVAQSPRYKIIEKRQSVAFWCNPISGHATLYWYQQILGQGPKLLIQFQNNGVVDDSQLPKDRFSAERLKGVDSTLKIQPAKLEDSAVYLCASRMGYAEQFFGPGTRLTVL.

Written as DNA, the CDR3 is TGTGCCAGCAGTGGTTGGGGGGAATTGACAGATACGCAGTATTTT. This sequence encodes CASSGWGELTDTQYF. This chain uses TRBV6-1 with TRBJ2-3; tentative D call: TRBD2 (6 bases). V was clipped by 4 bases and J by 3 bases, with 14 bases between them. Germline values: CDR1 MNHNS, CDR2 SASEGT. The CDR3 consists of 15 residues.

This rearrangement joins TRBV6-4 to TRBJ1-2; a weak D match, TRBD1 (5 bases). The CDR3 sequence is 14 residues long. Trimming stripped 2 bases from V and 7 bases from J, with 14 bases between. Germline assignment: CDR1 MRHNA and CDR2 SNTAGT. CDR3 region: CASSDGGTYGGYTF. The CDR3 DNA reads TGTGCCAGCAGTGACGGCGGGACCTATGGTGGCTACACCTTC.

The chain is built from TRBV5-4 and TRBJ2-2; 7 bases line up with TRBD2. The V gene end was trimmed by 7 bases and the J gene end by 2 bases; junction bases not matched to a gene: 14. Germline-derived CDR1 and CDR2 are SGHNT and YYREEE (reference sequence). CDR3 length: 17 amino acids. In DNA form, the CDR3 reads TGTGCCAGCTATCAGCACGCCGGGACTAAAAACACCGGGGAGCTGTTTTTT. Protein sequence: CASYQHAGTKNTGELFF.

The rearrangement joins TRBV2 to TRBJ2-3; D tentatively reads TRBD1 or TRBD2 (6 bases each). The length of the CDR3 is 13 residues. CDR1 is SNHLY and CDR2 is FYNNEI in the germline V gene. V was cut by 5 bases and J by 4 bases, with 10 bases left in between. The CDR3 here is CASSTGGPDTQYF. The CDR3 DNA reads as TGTGCCAGCAGTACTGGGGGGCCAGATACGCAGTATTTT.

This clone has only one observation. The chain recombines TRBV5-1 with TRBJ2-2, with D possibly being TRBD1 (5 bases). The CDR3 is made up of 16 amino acids. V was cut by 1 base and J by 4 bases, with 14 bases left in between. Germline loops: CDR1 SGHRS, CDR2 YFSETQ. CDR3 loop: CASSLRYPGRTGELFF. DNA of the CDR3: TGCGCCAGCAGCTTGAGATACCCAGGGCGCACCGGGGAGCTGTTTTTT.

As DNA, the CDR3 is TGTGCCAGCAGTGGACTCGGTTACTATGGCTACACCTTC. Translating it yields CASSGLGYYGYTF. The chain links TRBV6-5 to TRBJ1-2; D unresolved. The CDR3 sequence is 13 residues long. Between the trimmed V and J ends, which lost 5 bases and 3 bases, there was a span of 10 bases. Germline assignment: CDR1 MNHEY and CDR2 SVGAGI.

V gene TRBV5-1 combines with J gene TRBJ2-1, with D possibly TRBD2 on 7 matching bases. The CDR3 is made up of 14 amino acids. V was pared by 6 bases and J by 10 bases, with 20 bases between. CDR1 SGHRS and CDR2 YFSETQ come from the germline V gene. CDR3 nucleotide sequence: TGCGCCAGCATGCCGGGGGGCTCCTTCGGGGAGCAGTTCTTC. This sequence encodes CASMPGGSFGEQFF. Using reference TRBV5-1 and TRBJ2-1 for the parts outside the CDR3, the full variable domain is KAGVTQTPRYLIKTRGQQVTLSCSPISGHRSVSWYQQTPGQGLQFLFEYFSETQRNKGNFPGRFSGRQFSNSRSEMNVSTLELGDSALYLCASMPGGSFGEQFFGPGTRLTVL.

The chain employs TRBV2 and TRBJ1-2; 7 bases are shared with TRBD1. Trimming removed 6 bases from V and 4 bases from J; junction bases left unmatched: 8. The length of the CDR3 is 14 residues. Germline V lookup: CDR1 SNHLY, CDR2 FYNNEI. CDR3 residues: CASRGQPGSYGYTF. The CDR3 DNA is TGTGCCAGCAGGGGACAGCCCGGGAGCTATGGCTACACCTTC.

This chain uses TRBV9 with TRBJ2-7, with D perhaps matching TRBD2 (6 bases). The CDR3 runs to 14 residues. Germline V gives CDR1 SGDLS, CDR2 YYNGEE. Trimming removed 4 bases from V and 3 bases from J, with 14 bases in between. CDR3 bases: TGTGCCAGCAGCCCTAGTGGCGGGAACTACGAGCAGTACTTC. This translates into CASSPSGGNYEQYF.

This clone was seen once. The gene calls are TRBV10-1 and TRBJ2-2; 7 positions match TRBD2. The germline CDR1 and CDR2 sequences are WNHNN and SYGVQD (reference sequence). The CDR3 sequence is 14 residues long. V was pared by 0 bases and J by 6 bases, with 1 base of the junction left unmatched. CDR3 bases: TGCGCCAGCAGTGAGTCGGCGGGAGCCGGGGAGCTGTTTTTT. Translation gives CASSESAGAGELFF.

This sequence joins TRBV5-1 and TRBJ2-3, with TRBD2 matching over 9 bases. Germline CDR1 is SGHRS and CDR2 is YFSETQ. Trimming at V came to 3 bases and at J to 0 bases, leaving 2 bases not matched to a gene. The CDR3 length is 15 residues. The CDR3 loop reads CASSSAGGSTDTQYF. For the CDR3, the DNA is TGCGCCAGCAGCTCTGCGGGAGGGAGCACAGATACGCAGTATTTT.

The V call is TRBV7-2, the J call TRBJ1-1, with D perhaps TRBD1 (5 bases). Trimming stripped 5 bases from V and 7 bases from J, with 14 bases between. The CDR3 is made up of 13 amino acids. Germline CDR1 reads SGHTA; CDR2 reads FQGNSA. CDR3 bases: TGTGCCAGCAGCCCAATTACAGGCGGTGAAGCTTTCTTT. It encodes CASSPITGGEAFF.

CDR3 region: CASSPAGQGNFNEQFF. The CDR3 coding sequence is TGCGCCAGCAGCCCCGCGGGACAGGGAAATTTCAATGAGCAGTTCTTC. The chain recombines TRBV5-1 with TRBJ2-1, with 9 bases that match TRBD1. The CDR3 extends over 16 amino acids. After removal of 4 bases from V and 6 bases from J, the junction contained 11 bases not matched to a gene. Germline lookup yields CDR1 SGHRS and CDR2 YFSETQ. The whole variable domain, filled in from reference TRBV5-1 and TRBJ2-1, reads KAGVTQTPRYLIKTRGQQVTLSCSPISGHRSVSWYQQTPGQGLQFLFEYFSETQRNKGNFPGRFSGRQFSNSRSEMNVSTLELGDSALYLCASSPAGQGNFNEQFFGPGTRLTVL.